The 7 T cell receptor beta chains below were found in one sample sequenced in a study of shared clonotypes between healthy human individuals. Some clones are missing from TCRdb's copy, which holds only in-frame ones; the method was immunoSEQ multiplex PCR. The sample has roughly 2.2 million clones; just over 90% are singletons. Sequencing input: naive CD4+ T cells from PBMCs. Subset described: CD45RA+ positively selected. The source of these receptors is a man aged 18-30 years in good health. Some clones in this sample may be carry-over from other donors' samples.

This clone was counted a single time. This chain uses TRBV4-1 with TRBJ2-7; TRBD1 is a possible D gene (6 bases). Looked up from germline, CDR1 is MGHRA and CDR2 is YSYEKL. The CDR3 has 15 amino acids. V was trimmed by 4 bases and J by 3 bases, leaving 16 bases between them. CDR3 DNA: TGCGCCAGCAGCCTCTCGGACAGCGTGAACTACGAGCAGTACTTC. Residues: CASSLSDSVNYEQYF.

The V call is TRBV29-1, the J call TRBJ2-5; D tentatively reads TRBD1 or TRBD2 (5 bases each). There are 13 residues in the CDR3. Germline CDR1 reads SQVTM; CDR2 reads ANQGSEA. Trimming removed 5 bases at V and 0 bases at J, with 10 bases between. CDR3: CSVLGRYQETQYF. CDR3 DNA sequence: TGCAGCGTTCTGGGACGGTACCAAGAGACCCAGTACTTC.

The rearrangement uses TRBV28 and TRBJ1-4, with TRBD1 matching 9 bases. V lost 8 bases to trimming and J lost 7 bases; unmatched junction nucleotides: 2. The CDR3 totals 12 residues. Germline V CDR1 and CDR2: MDHEN, SYDVKM. The CDR3 loop reads CASGTGFEKLFF. DNA for the CDR3: TGTGCCAGCGGGACAGGGTTTGAAAAACTGTTTTTT.

DNA of the CDR3: TGTGCCACCAGCAGCGACAGGAACACTGAAGCTTTCTTT. Translation gives CATSSDRNTEAFF. The V and J genes are TRBV15 and TRBJ1-1; TRBD1 is a possible D gene (5 bases). Trimming took off 3 bases at V and 1 base at J, with 6 bases between the two ends. CDR3 length equals 13 residues. Per the germline V gene, CDR1 is LNHNV and CDR2 is YYDKDF (reference sequence).

The chain carries TRBV5-1 and TRBJ2-7; the D gene is possibly TRBD1 (7 bases). Trimming stripped 0 bases from V and 2 bases from J, with 18 bases between. Germline CDR1 SGHRS, CDR2 YFSETQ. The CDR3 has 17 amino acids. CDR3 DNA sequence: TGCGCCAGCAGCTTGGGGACCTCGCGGGACAGAACCTACGAGCAGTACTTC. Its protein is CASSLGTSRDRTYEQYF.

Details on this clone: The sample carries other DNA sequences with the same CDR3. The chain recombines TRBV18 with TRBJ2-7, with a possible D match to TRBD1 (6 bases). The germline gives CDR1 KGHSH, CDR2 LQKENI. The V gene lost 3 bases and the J gene lost 4 bases, with 7 bases spanning the gap. This CDR3 region has 12 residues. The CDR3 is CASSPDRYEQYF. CDR3 sequence (DNA): TGTGCCAGCTCACCTGACAGGTACGAGCAGTACTTC.

This clone has a single count. The rearrangement joins TRBV9 to TRBJ1-2; 12 bases agree with TRBD1. This CDR3 has 18 residues. The germline V gene encodes CDR1 SGDLS and CDR2 YYNGEE. Unmatched junction bases numbered 17, after V lost 3 bases and J lost 8 bases. The CDR3 nucleotides read TGTGCCAGCAGCGCGCGGCTGGGAGCGGGACAGGGGGCGGGAGGCTACACCTTC. Amino acids: CASSARLGAGQGAGGYTF.